The next 31 T cell receptor beta chains were all read from a single sample in a study of cytomegalovirus exposure and HLA in healthy donors. Amplification used 60 Vbeta primers and 13 Jbeta primers. Generated by immunoSEQ multiplex PCR, the TCRdb table keeps only in-frame clones and is missing some. Across some 200,000 clones, the top ten clones capture around 0.8% of the sample. The sequencing sample was made of PBMCs. These receptors were collected from a woman aged 18-30 years in good health and CMV-seropositive.

The genes are TRBV7-9 and TRBJ2-7; 10 bases line up with TRBD1. CDR1 and CDR2 from the germline V gene are SEHNR and FQNEAQ (reference sequence). The CDR3 covers 14 residues. With 8 bases clipped from V and 2 bases from J, the junction kept 6 bases outside the gene matches. CDR3 coding DNA: TGTGCCAGCGGGGGGGGGACAGGGGCCTACGAGCAGTACTTC. This codes for CASGGGTGAYEQYF.

The V call is TRBV19, the J call TRBJ1-2; maybe TRBD1 (6 bases). The CDR3 has 13 residues. The V end was cut by 3 bases, the J end by 6 bases, with 11 bases between. The germline V gene encodes CDR1 LNHDA and CDR2 SQIVND (reference sequence). In DNA form, the CDR3 reads TGTGCCAGTAGTATTACAGGGTTCAATGGCTACACCTTC. Translating gives CASSITGFNGYTF.

The chain links TRBV5-1 to TRBJ2-3; 11 nucleotides align to TRBD2. The germline V gene has CDR1 SGHRS and CDR2 YFSETQ. The CDR3 consists of 18 residues. V shed 2 bases and J 3 bases; nucleotides not matched to a gene: 11. CDR3 sequence (DNA): TGCGCCAGCAGCTTAAACCTGATAGCGGGAGGGATGACAGATACGCAGTATTTT. Amino acids: CASSLNLIAGGMTDTQYF.

The chain uses TRBV12-5 and TRBJ2-7, with 14 positions matching TRBD2. This CDR3 has 23 residues. From germline, CDR1 is LGHNT and CDR2 FRNRAP. V lost 0 bases and J lost 1; bases outside the gene matches: 20. As DNA, the CDR3 is TGTGCTAGTGGTTTGGTAATATTCCGCTCGGGGACTAGCGGGAGTCCGGGGTCCTACGAGCAGTACTTC. Protein product: CASGLVIFRSGTSGSPGSYEQYF.

The V and J genes are TRBV6-5 and TRBJ2-1, with TRBD1 identical over 7 bases. The CDR3 has 14 residues. J gave up 2 bases and V 8 bases, and 6 bases lay outside the gene matches. Germline V gene sequence: CDR1 MNHEY, CDR2 SVGAGI. The DNA for the CDR3 is TGTGCCAGCTCCCGACAGGGTCCCTACAATGAGCAGTTCTTC. Translated, it gives CASSRQGPYNEQFF.

The rearrangement uses TRBV10-3 and TRBJ1-3; TRBD1 matches 9 bases. Germline-derived CDR1 and CDR2 are ENHRY and SYGVKD. The V segment lost 11 bases and the J segment 1 base; nucleotides outside the gene matches: 3. The CDR3 length is 13 residues. The CDR3 nucleotides are TGTGCCGCCGGGACAGGGTCTGGAAACACCATATATTTT. Translation: CAAGTGSGNTIYF.

This chain joins TRBV19 and TRBJ1-6, with D unresolved. Per the germline V gene, CDR1 is LNHDA and CDR2 is SQIVND (reference sequence). This CDR3 has 14 amino acids. V was trimmed by 5 bases and J by 1 base, leaving 6 bases between them. The CDR3 nucleotides read TGTGCCAGTAGTTCCCGGTCCTATAATTCACCCCTCCACTTT. This sequence encodes CASSSRSYNSPLHF.

The chain uses TRBV7-2 and TRBJ1-1; D may be TRBD1 (6 bases). CDR1 and CDR2 from the germline V gene are SGHTA and FQGNSA. V was shortened by 6 bases and J by 1 base, with 9 bases between the two germline ends. The CDR3 contains 13 residues. The chain's CDR3 is CASRPRGNTEAFF. The DNA of the CDR3 is TGTGCCAGCAGACCCAGGGGGAACACTGAAGCTTTCTTT.

The chain carries TRBV11-3 and TRBJ1-1; perhaps TRBD1 as D (6 bases). This CDR3 comprises 15 residues. Germline CDR1 and CDR2: SGHNT and YENEEA. The V gene lost 3 bases and the J gene lost 0 bases, with 11 bases spanning the gap. The CDR3 is CASSFSTGLNTEAFF. CDR3 coding DNA: TGTGCCAGCAGCTTCTCGACAGGCTTGAACACTGAAGCTTTCTTT.

CDR3 sequence: CASSLLPPGQGQETQYF. The CDR3 DNA sequence: TGTGCCAGCAGCCTTCTCCCCCCCGGACAGGGTCAAGAGACCCAGTACTTC. J is TRBJ2-5 and V is TRBV11-3, with 8 bases aligning to TRBD1. From germline, CDR1 is SGHNT and CDR2 YENEEA. Trimming removed 5 bases from V and 2 bases from J; junction bases left unmatched: 13. This CDR3 spans 17 amino acids.

The chain uses TRBV5-6 and TRBJ2-1; possibly TRBD2 for D (6 bases). Germline values: CDR1 SGHDT, CDR2 YYEEEE. The CDR3 consists of 18 residues. Trimming shortened V by 0 bases and J by 2 bases, and 18 bases separated the two germline ends. CDR3 DNA sequence: TGTGCCAGCAGCTTGGCCGGGCGGGGCCCAAGGACCTACAATGAGCAGTTCTTC. It is translated as CASSLAGRGPRTYNEQFF.

The chain couples TRBV10-1 to TRBJ1-2; 7 bases are a match to TRBD1. V lost 3 bases, J lost 0 bases, and 13 bases stayed unmatched. Germline CDR1 and CDR2: WNHNN and SYGVQD (reference sequence). The CDR3 loop spans 18 amino acids. This CDR3 reads CASSDKSDRASANYGYTF. The CDR3, as DNA: TGCGCCAGCAGTGATAAATCCGACAGGGCCTCAGCTAACTATGGCTACACCTTC.

The chain employs TRBV30 and TRBJ1-3; D gene uncertain. The CDR3 is 14 amino acids. Germline V gene data show CDR1 as GTSNPN and CDR2 as SVGIG (reference sequence). Trimming cost V 2 bases and J 4 bases, with 12 bases left between them. CDR3 region: CAWSLDIPGNTIYF. DNA for the CDR3: TGTGCCTGGAGTCTCGACATTCCCGGAAACACCATATATTTT. Complete variable domain (other parts from reference TRBV30 and TRBJ1-3): SQTIHQWPATLVQPVGSPLSLECTVEGTSNPNLYWYRQAAGRGLQLLFYSVGIGQISSEVPQNLSASRPQDRQFILSSKKLLLSDSGFYLCAWSLDIPGNTIYFGEGSWLTVV.

J is TRBJ2-1 and V is TRBV7-6; TRBD2 matches at 12 bases. Trimming took 3 bases from V and 8 from J; bases not matched to a gene: 2. This CDR3 contains 14 residues. Germline V CDR1 and CDR2: SGHVS, FNYEAQ. The CDR3 here is CASSFGLAGHEQFF. The CDR3 bases are TGTGCCAGCAGCTTTGGACTAGCGGGGCATGAGCAGTTCTTC. Together with reference TRBV7-6 and TRBJ2-1, the CDR3 gives the full variable domain: GAGVSQSPRYKVTKRGQDVALRCDPISGHVSLYWYRQALGQGPEFLTYFNYEAQQDKSGLPNDRFSAERPEGSISTLTIQRTEQRDSAMYRCASSFGLAGHEQFFGPGTRLTVL.

The V gene is TRBV6-5, the J gene TRBJ2-7, with D maybe TRBD1 (6 bases). Looked up from germline, CDR1 is MNHEY and CDR2 is SVGAGI. V lost 0 bases and J lost 1, with 10 bases in between. The CDR3 consists of 15 residues. CDR3 sequence: CASSYSPDRSYEQYF. In DNA, the CDR3 is TGTGCCAGCAGTTACTCACCGGACAGATCCTACGAGCAGTACTTC.

The V gene is TRBV7-9, the J gene TRBJ2-7; 7 bases map to TRBD1. V shed 2 bases, J shed 3 bases, and the junction held 7 bases outside the gene matches. Germline V CDR1 and CDR2: SEHNR, FQNEAQ (reference sequence). The CDR3 is 15 residues long. The CDR3 loop is CASSLKLGGHYEQYF. CDR3 coding DNA: TGTGCCAGCAGCTTAAAGTTAGGGGGCCACTACGAGCAGTACTTC.

This chain links TRBV7-9 with TRBJ1-5, with 7 bases lining up with TRBD1. V lost 3 bases and J lost 8; bases outside the gene matches: 4. Per the germline V gene, CDR1 is SEHNR and CDR2 is FQNEAQ (reference sequence). This CDR3 spans 13 amino acids. The CDR3 sequence: CASSLTGSKPQHF. CDR3 nucleotides: TGTGCCAGCAGCTTGACAGGGAGTAAGCCCCAGCATTTT.

CDR3 amino acids: CASSPSGQNGYTF. The CDR3 DNA reads TGTGCCAGCAGCCCCTCAGGACAGAATGGCTACACCTTC. The chain couples TRBV7-9 to TRBJ1-2; TRBD1 is a possible D gene (6 bases). V was shortened by 5 bases and J by 6 bases, with 13 bases between the two germline ends. The length of the CDR3 is 13 residues. The V gene's germline CDR1 is SEHNR and CDR2 FQNEAQ (reference sequence).

The chain is built from TRBV30 and TRBJ1-1; weak D call: TRBD1 (5 bases). Looked up from germline, CDR1 is GTSNPN and CDR2 is SVGIG (reference sequence). V dropped 0 bases and J dropped 6 bases, with 17 bases sitting between them. This CDR3 has 15 amino acids. The CDR3 here is CAWSVLGPLYAEAFF. Written as DNA, the CDR3 is TGTGCCTGGAGTGTACTGGGGCCTTTGTACGCTGAAGCTTTCTTT.

The rearrangement links TRBV6-5 to TRBJ2-5; D is perhaps TRBD1 (6 bases). The V end lost 2 bases, the J end lost 0 bases, and 10 bases lay between the germline ends. The CDR3 consists of 15 residues. The germline gives CDR1 MNHEY, CDR2 SVGAGI. CDR3 amino acids: CASSYRGNYQETQYF. The CDR3, as DNA: TGTGCCAGCAGTTACAGGGGGAACTACCAAGAGACCCAGTACTTC.

CDR3 sequence reads: CASSLGDTGVYEQYF. The CDR3 coding sequence is TGTGCCAGCAGCTTGGGGGATACAGGGGTCTACGAGCAGTACTTC. The gene calls are TRBV11-2 and TRBJ2-7; 7 bases agree with TRBD1. The CDR3 runs to 15 residues. CDR1 SGHAT and CDR2 FQNNGV come from the germline V gene. V lost 3 bases to trimming and J lost 3 bases; unmatched junction nucleotides: 8.

The CDR3 protein is CASSLVVAGGGYTF. In nucleotides, the CDR3 is TGCGCCAGCAGCTTGGTCGTGGCAGGGGGCGGCTACACCTTC. The genes are TRBV5-1 and TRBJ1-2; TRBD1 matches at 8 bases. V shed 0 bases and J 8 bases; nucleotides not matched to a gene: 6. The CDR3 contains 14 residues. In germline, CDR1 is SGHRS, CDR2 YFSETQ.

V usage is TRBV27 and J usage is TRBJ2-7; a weak D match, TRBD2 (5 bases). This CDR3 has 12 residues. Germline V gene sequence: CDR1 MNHEY, CDR2 SMNVEV (reference sequence). The V gene lost 5 bases and the J gene lost 6 bases, with 11 bases spanning the gap. CDR3 DNA: TGTGCCAGCAGTCCGCCAGAGGGCGAGCAGTACTTC. Its translation: CASSPPEGEQYF.

The rearrangement joins TRBV7-2 to TRBJ2-5, with D tentatively TRBD2 (5 bases). The DNA end is a closer match to TRBJ2-7, so the J assignment may be wrong. The germline gives CDR1 SGHTA, CDR2 FQGNSA. The CDR3 is 14 residues long. The DNA of the CDR3 is TGTGCCAGCAGCCGGCCGCCGGGAATCTACGAGCAGTACTTC. It yields the protein CASSRPPGIYEQYF.

V and J are TRBV15 and TRBJ2-3, with 8 bases matching TRBD1. Per germline, CDR1 LNHNV and CDR2 YYDKDF (reference sequence). The V segment lost 4 bases and the J segment 3 bases; nucleotides outside the gene matches: 3. The CDR3 extends over 14 amino acids. The CDR3 DNA sequence: TGTGCCACCAGCAAGGACAGGGAAACAGATACGCAGTATTTT. Translated, it gives CATSKDRETDTQYF.

The chain joins TRBV19 to TRBJ1-1, with D unclear. Germline lookup yields CDR1 LNHDA and CDR2 SQIVND (reference sequence). Trimming stripped 1 base from V and 6 bases from J, with 6 bases between. CDR3 length: 12 residues. CDR3: CASSIVRAEAFF. The DNA for the CDR3 is TGTGCCAGTAGTATAGTTCGGGCTGAAGCTTTCTTT.

This chain uses TRBV2 with TRBJ1-2; D is unresolved. V lost 3 bases and J 4 bases, leaving 9 bases between the germline ends. The CDR3 contains 13 residues. In germline, CDR1 is SNHLY, CDR2 FYNNEI. As DNA, the CDR3 is TGTGCCAGCAGTGAGCAGGTGGGCTATGGCTACACCTTC. Residues: CASSEQVGYGYTF.

This chain joins TRBV15 and TRBJ2-1; 8 nucleotides match TRBD2. The V gene's germline CDR1 is LNHNV and CDR2 YYDKDF (reference sequence). V was clipped by 5 bases and J by 8 bases; unmatched bases: 8. This CDR3 region has 14 residues. The DNA for the CDR3 is TGTGCCACCAGCCTTAGCGGGGATGTGGATGAGCAGTTCTTC. It encodes CATSLSGDVDEQFF.

V is TRBV29-1 and J is TRBJ1-1; D gene ambiguous. This CDR3 has 11 amino acids. The germline V gene has CDR1 SQVTM and CDR2 ANQGSEA. The V end lost 8 bases, the J end lost 2 bases, and 9 bases lay between the germline ends. The CDR3 loop reads CSISGNTEAFF. The CDR3 bases are TGCAGCATTTCGGGAAACACTGAAGCTTTCTTT.

The chain links TRBV19 to TRBJ1-5; a possible D gene is TRBD1 (5 bases). CDR1 and CDR2 (germline): LNHDA, SQIVND (reference sequence). The length of the CDR3 is 14 residues. Trimming shortened V by 8 bases and J by 4 bases, and 15 bases separated the two germline ends. The CDR3 region is CASEQEKRNQPQHF. CDR3 DNA sequence: TGTGCCAGTGAACAGGAGAAACGGAATCAGCCCCAGCATTTT.

The rearrangement links TRBV27 to TRBJ2-1; possibly TRBD1 for D (5 bases). This CDR3 spans 15 amino acids. The germline V gene encodes CDR1 MNHEY and CDR2 SMNVEV (reference sequence). Deletions cut 6 bases from V and 4 bases from J, with 16 bases between. CDR3: CASSPGATQYNEQFF. CDR3 nucleotides: TGTGCCAGCAGCCCTGGGGCTACGCAATACAATGAGCAGTTCTTC.